Listed below are T cell receptor beta chains from one sample, sequenced in a study of blood T cell repertoires in COVID-19. Clones were sequenced by immunoSEQ multiplex PCR, and TCRdb holds only the in-frame ones, with some missing. The sample includes 200,000 or so clones, 75% to 90% of them seen just once. Sequenced input: peripheral blood. The receptor source for this set is a man in his 70s with active or convalescent COVID-19. CDR3s include the opening cysteine and the closing phenylalanine or tryptophan. The D gene is left open where the match is weak. Part of the rows lack a size; the others show once, few, many or a class for expanded clones.

J	size	D	V	DNA	CDR3
TRBJ2-3	.	.	TRBV15	TGTGCCACCAGCAGAGTTGGCAGCGTCACAGATACGCAGTATTTT	CATSRVGSVTDTQYF
TRBJ2-7	.	TRBD1	TRBV27	TGTGCCAGCAGTTTAGCAGGACAGGGGAGGAACGAGCAGTACTTC	CASSLAGQGRNEQYF
TRBJ1-5	.	.	TRBV27	TGTGCCAGCAGTCCCACTCGGGGCAATCAGCCCCAGCATTTT	CASSPTRGNQPQHF
TRBJ1-2	.	.	TRBV29-1	TGCAGCGTTGCCGGGAACTATGGCTACACCTTC	CSVAGNYGYTF
TRBJ1-4	.	.	TRBV28	TGTGCCAGCAGTCTCGGGGGGCGGGAAAAACTGTTTTTT	CASSLGGREKLFF
TRBJ1-3	.	TRBD1	TRBV12-3/TRBV12-4	TGTGCCAGCAGGGACAGGGGAAGAAACACCATATATTTT	CASRDRGRNTIYF
TRBJ2-2	.	TRBD2	TRBV7-2	TGTGCCAGCAGCTTAGCGTTGTCTAGCGGGAGTGGAGGGGAGCTGTTTTTT	CASSLALSSGSGGELFF
TRBJ1-6	.	.	TRBV9	TGTGCCAGCAGCGTAGAGGGATCGGGGAATTCACCCCTCCACTTT	CASSVEGSGNSPLHF
TRBJ2-7	.	TRBD1	TRBV5-1	TGCGCCAGCAGCTTGGACAGGGGCTACGAGCAGTACTTC	CASSLDRGYEQYF
TRBJ2-7	.	.	TRBV14	TGTGCCAGCAGCCAAGGGGCGGGTACCTACGAGCAGTACTTC	CASSQGAGTYEQYF
TRBJ1-4	.	TRBD1	TRBV12-3/TRBV12-4	TGTGCCAGCAGTTTCACAGGGGCAGCAAAACTGTTTTTT	CASSFTGAAKLFF
TRBJ1-1	.	TRBD1	TRBV30	TGTGCCTGGAGACAGGGGAGTGGTTACACTGAAGCTTTCTTT	CAWRQGSGYTEAFF
TRBJ1-3	.	.	TRBV18	TGTGCCAGCTCACCACTCGATACCACTGTCTCTGGAAACACCATATATTTT	CASSPLDTTVSGNTIYF
TRBJ2-6	.	TRBD1	TRBV5-4	TGTGCCAGCAGCCTACTTTCCAGGGGGTCACTCTCTGCCAACGTCCTGACTTTC	CASSLLSRGSLSANVLTF
TRBJ1-1	.	.	TRBV10-3	TGTGCCATCAGTGATTTAATAGTAACTTTCTTT	CAISDLIVTFF
TRBJ2-7	.	TRBD1	TRBV5-1	TGCGCCAGCCGGGACAGGGAGTACGAGCAGTACTTC	CASRDREYEQYF
TRBJ2-7	once	.	TRBV19	TGTGCCAGTAGTATATCTTTGAGGACCTACGAGCAGTACTTC	CASSISLRTYEQYF
TRBJ2-1	.	.	TRBV11-3	TGTGCCAGCAGCCCTGGAACTAGACCACACGATGAGCAGTTCTTC	CASSPGTRPHDEQFF
TRBJ2-7	.	.	TRBV6-5	TGTGCCAGCAGTCCTCGCGGCGGGGGCGGGTACGAGCAGTACTTC	CASSPRGGGGYEQYF
TRBJ1-2	.	.	TRBV21-1	TGTGCCAGCAGCAAAGTGAGGGAGGGTAGAATCTATGGCTACACCTTC	CASSKVREGRIYGYTF
TRBJ2-1	.	.	TRBV6-2/TRBV6-3	TGTGCCAGCAGTTACTGGGAGAATGAGCAGTTCTTC	CASSYWENEQFF
TRBJ2-1	.	.	TRBV21-1	TGTGCCAGCAGCAAGGGACTAGCGGGAGTTAATGAGCAGTTCTTC	CASSKGLAGVNEQFF
TRBJ2-3	.	.	TRBV4-1	TGCGCCAGCAGCCAAGGGGGGCCTAGCACAGATACGCAGTATTTT	CASSQGGPSTDTQYF
TRBJ1-5	.	TRBD1	TRBV5-6	TGTGCCAGCAGCCGGACAGGGTTGAATAGCAATCAGCCCCAGCATTTT	CASSRTGLNSNQPQHF
TRBJ2-2	.	TRBD1	TRBV10-1	TGCGCCAGCAGTCCGGACAGGGATGTCGTCGGGGAGCTGTTTTTT	CASSPDRDVVGELFF
TRBJ1-2	.	.	TRBV15	TGTGCCACCAGCAAGCCGGGACACGTCCCTTTTGACTATGGCTACACCTTC	CATSKPGHVPFDYGYTF
TRBJ2-6	.	.	TRBV18	TGTGCCAGCTCAACTGCGGGGGCGTCTGGGGCCAACGTCCTGACTTTC	CASSTAGASGANVLTF
TRBJ1-2	.	TRBD1	TRBV28	TGTGCCAGCACGGGGAGACAGGGGGATGGCTACACCTTC	CASTGRQGDGYTF
TRBJ1-6	.	.	TRBV6-5	TGTGCCAGCAGTTTGACACCGGTCAATTCACCCCTCCACTTT	CASSLTPVNSPLHF
TRBJ2-7	.	.	TRBV27	TGTGCCAGCAGTTTATCGCGAGGGGGCTACGAGCAGTACTTC	CASSLSRGGYEQYF